The present T cell receptor (beta chain) was sequenced within a study of cytomegalovirus exposure and HLA in healthy donors. PCR primers comprised 60 Vbeta and 13 Jbeta primers. The method was immunoSEQ multiplex PCR; TCRdb's version includes in-frame clones alone and lacks a portion of them. The table lists some 140,000 clones, 75% to 80% of them singletons. Trimming cost V 7 bases and J 6 bases, with 21 bases left between them. Germline CDR1 MNHGY, CDR2 SAAAGT. The CDR3 contains 15 residues. The study, taken as a whole, reports: In vitro testing confirmed a few CMV-associated chains as specific for CMV antigens. Most likely, a cluster of highly shared sequence variants arose as a sequencing artifact.

About this clone itself: Its matching antigen is unknown.

The material sequenced was PBMCs. This TCR was recovered from a man younger than 40 in good health and CMV-seronegative. V is TRBV6-8 and J is TRBJ1-2; maybe TRBD1 (5 bases). The CDR3 reads CASTQSWRGRHGYTF. The CDR3 region has the DNA TGTGCCAGCACCCAAAGTTGGAGGGGAAGGCATGGCTACACCTTC.